Presented here are 21 T cell receptor beta chains from one specimen sequenced in a study of early T cells in non-severe SARS-CoV-2 infection. MiXCR, applied by TCRdb to the 5' RACE reads, yields one record per CDR3 protein. The data hold under 95,000 distinct CDR3 sequences, with approximately 12% observed a single time. The sequenced material came from whole blood. Receptor source: an adult who was a healthcare worker with PCR-confirmed SARS-CoV-2 infection or an uninfected control (not recorded which).

The sample holds many counts of this clonotype. The chain is built from TRBV5-4 and TRBJ2-7; D is ambiguous. Looked up from germline, CDR1 is SGHNT and CDR2 is YYREEE (reference sequence). The V end was cut by 1 base, the J end by 3 bases, with 5 bases between. The CDR3 extends over 12 amino acids. Written as DNA, the CDR3 is TGTGCCAGCAGCTTGAACCACTACGAGCAGTACTTC. It is translated as CASSLNHYEQYF.

In its sample, this clonotype was seen many times. The V and J genes are TRBV12-3 or TRBV12-4 and TRBJ2-1; tentatively, D is TRBD2 (6 bases). The CDR3 length is 14 residues. V was cut by 8 bases and J by 9 bases, with 20 bases left in between. CDR3 protein: CASRVAGSPGEQFF. The CDR3 DNA sequence: TGTGCCAGCCGAGTGGCGGGGTCCCCCGGTGAGCAGTTCTTC.

Only a few counts were recorded for this clonotype. The chain couples TRBV2 to TRBJ1-1; no clear D gene. The germline V gene has CDR1 SNHLY and CDR2 FYNNEI. This CDR3 has 13 residues. V lost 8 bases and J lost 3, with 13 bases in between. For the CDR3, the DNA is TGTGCCAGCTTATATCGACCCCACACTGAAGCTTTCTTT. This translates into CASLYRPHTEAFF.

CDR3 DNA: TGTGCCAGTAGTATGGGGCAGGGGGTAGGCAATCAGCCCCAGCATTTT. Its protein is CASSMGQGVGNQPQHF. This sequence joins TRBV19 and TRBJ1-5, with 7 bases fitting TRBD1. Germline lookup yields CDR1 LNHDA and CDR2 SQIVND (reference sequence). The CDR3 loop spans 16 amino acids. V lost 3 bases to trimming and J lost 2 bases; unmatched junction nucleotides: 7. The whole variable domain, filled in from reference TRBV19 and TRBJ1-5, reads DGGITQSPKYLFRKEGQNVTLSCEQNLNHDAMYWYRQDPGQGLRLIYYSQIVNDFQKGDIAEGYSVSREKKESFPLTVTSAQKNPTAFYLCASSMGQGVGNQPQHFGDGTRLSIL.

This clonotype was counted a few times. The chain carries TRBV7-3 and TRBJ2-2, with 8 bases matching TRBD1. The junction had 8 bases not matched to a gene; V was cut back by 5 bases and J by 9 bases. CDR1 is SGHTA and CDR2 is FQGTGA in the germline V gene. The CDR3 totals 14 residues. CDR3 DNA sequence: TGTGCCAGCAGCACAGGACAGGGTCGCCGGGAGCTGTTTTTT. Translated: CASSTGQGRRELFF.

The V gene is TRBV6-2 or TRBV6-3, the J gene TRBJ2-7, with 9 nucleotides matching TRBD2. The V gene end was trimmed by 2 bases and the J gene end by 2 bases; junction bases not matched to a gene: 4. The CDR3 spans 15 residues. Per the germline V gene, CDR1 is MNHEY and CDR2 is SVGEGT. CDR3 sequence reads: CASSYMRTSAYEQYF. CDR3 in DNA: TGTGCCAGCAGTTACATGCGGACTAGCGCCTACGAGCAGTACTTC.

This chain links TRBV28 with TRBJ1-2; 7 nucleotides align to TRBD1. CDR1 is MDHEN, CDR2 SYDVKM, per germline. The CDR3 covers 16 residues. Trimming cost V 2 bases and J 4 bases; bases outside gene matches: 10. DNA of the CDR3: TGTGCCAGCAGTTTACGGGGACAGCCTATTCTCTATGGCTACACCTTC. Translation: CASSLRGQPILYGYTF.

V gene TRBV29-1 combines with J gene TRBJ2-1; 8 nucleotides align to TRBD1. The V and J ends lost 6 bases and 2 bases, in that order; junction bases with no gene match: 6. The CDR3 is 14 amino acids. Per germline, CDR1 SQVTM and CDR2 ANQGSEA. CDR3 bases: TGCAGCGTACGGGACAGGTGGACCTACAATGAGCAGTTCTTC. This translates into CSVRDRWTYNEQFF.

The chain recombines TRBV5-1 with TRBJ2-1; 10 bases are shared with TRBD1. V was pared by 4 bases and J by 8 bases, with 6 bases of the junction left unmatched. The V gene's germline CDR1 is SGHRS and CDR2 YFSETQ. The CDR3 spans 14 residues. The CDR3 region is CASSLRTGGDEQFF. As DNA, the CDR3 is TGCGCCAGCAGCCTCCGGACAGGGGGAGATGAGCAGTTCTTC. The full variable domain, in which reference TRBV5-1 and TRBJ2-1 provide the parts outside the CDR3, is KAGVTQTPRYLIKTRGQQVTLSCSPISGHRSVSWYQQTPGQGLQFLFEYFSETQRNKGNFPGRFSGRQFSNSRSEMNVSTLELGDSALYLCASSLRTGGDEQFFGPGTRLTVL.

J is TRBJ2-1 and V is TRBV2; TRBD2 matches 11 bases. CDR3 length: 17 amino acids. The germline V gene encodes CDR1 SNHLY and CDR2 FYNNEI. The J segment lost 7 bases and the V segment lost 6 bases, leaving 14 bases of the junction unmatched. In DNA, the CDR3 is TGTGCCAGCAGCCCCGATTTAGCGGGAGGGCTCGGAAATGAGCAGTTCTTC. As protein: CASSPDLAGGLGNEQFF.

The sample holds a few counts of this clonotype. V is TRBV24-1 and J is TRBJ2-2; D gene unclear. From germline, CDR1 is KGHDR and CDR2 SFDVKD. The CDR3 contains 14 residues. V shed 7 bases and J shed 5 bases, with 13 bases lying between them. In nucleotides, the CDR3 is TGTGCCACCAGGGGGTACGCTGGTACCGGGGAGCTGTTTTTT. Translated: CATRGYAGTGELFF.

This clonotype came up a few times. V usage is TRBV7-2 and J usage is TRBJ1-1, with 9 nucleotides matching TRBD1. Germline CDR1 SGHTA, CDR2 FQGNSA. This CDR3 is 15 amino acids long. The J segment lost 3 bases and the V segment lost 3 bases, leaving 5 bases of the junction unmatched. CDR3: CASSFRTGVDTEAFF. CDR3 DNA: TGTGCCAGCAGCTTCAGGACAGGGGTAGACACTGAAGCTTTCTTT.

This clonotype appeared many times. CDR3 loop: CASSPLVDNEQFF. The CDR3, as DNA: TGTGCCAGCAGTCCTCTAGTGGACAATGAGCAGTTCTTC. J is TRBJ2-1 and V is TRBV2; D is unresolved. The length of the CDR3 is 13 residues. Trimming took off 5 bases at V and 5 bases at J, with 10 bases between the two ends. Germline-derived CDR1 and CDR2 are SNHLY and FYNNEI.

The chain uses TRBV5-4 and TRBJ2-7; no clear D gene. This CDR3 contains 14 residues. Per the germline V gene, CDR1 is SGHNT and CDR2 is YYREEE (reference sequence). V lost 0 bases and J 4 bases, leaving 11 bases between the germline ends. The CDR3 loop reads CASSLGSREYEQYF. The CDR3, as DNA: TGTGCCAGCAGCTTGGGTTCACGAGAGTACGAGCAGTACTTC.

This clonotype was detected ten times or more. One junction end does not reproduce the germline sequence, and a read error may be involved. This chain joins TRBV11-2 and TRBJ1-3, with 7 nucleotides matching TRBD1. CDR1 SGHAT and CDR2 FQNNGV come from the germline V gene. The CDR3 spans 16 residues. Here the CDR3 DNA reads TGTGCCAGCAGCTTAGGAGGGGGCAACTCTGAAAACACCATATATTTT. Translation: CASSLGGGNSENTIYF.

The V call is TRBV10-2, the J call TRBJ2-4; TRBD2 agrees at 7 bases. Germline V CDR1 and CDR2: WSHSY, SAAADI. V gave up 3 bases and J gave up 1 base; unmatched junction bases: 12. The CDR3 covers 18 residues. CDR3 protein: CASSEPSGAPVAKNIQYF. The DNA of the CDR3 is TGCGCCAGCAGTGAACCCAGCGGGGCGCCAGTGGCCAAAAACATTCAGTACTTC.

The chain carries TRBV29-1 and TRBJ2-7; 10 bases match TRBD2. CDR1 is SQVTM, CDR2 ANQGSEA, per germline. V trimming: 7 bases; J trimming: 1 base; junction bases outside the gene matches: 4. The CDR3 loop spans 13 amino acids. CDR3: CSAGTSVSYEQYF. CDR3 nucleotide sequence: TGCAGCGCCGGGACTAGCGTATCCTACGAGCAGTACTTC.

This clonotype was seen at least ten times. The genes are TRBV7-6 and TRBJ2-1; 13 bases align to TRBD2. Germline CDR1 is SGHVS and CDR2 is FNYEAQ. This CDR3 contains 16 residues. The trim removed 3 bases at V and 7 bases at J, leaving 6 bases unmatched. CDR3 amino acids: CASSFAGTSGTNEQFF. The CDR3 nucleotides read TGTGCCAGCAGCTTCGCCGGGACTAGCGGGACTAATGAGCAGTTCTTC.

This clonotype was seen at least ten times. CDR3 region: CASSLGRGAFF. CDR3 bases: TGTGCCAGCAGTTTGGGCAGGGGAGCTTTCTTT. The V and J genes are TRBV12-3 or TRBV12-4 and TRBJ1-1; possibly TRBD1 for D (6 bases). The CDR3 contains 11 residues. Trimming left V 3 bases short and J 10 bases short, with 9 bases between.

A few counts support this clonotype. V usage is TRBV20-1 and J usage is TRBJ1-1; 9 nucleotides align to TRBD1. Germline V CDR1 and CDR2: DFQATT, SNEGSKA (reference sequence). The CDR3 extends over 13 amino acids. V lost 6 bases, J lost 4 bases, and 6 bases stayed unmatched. The CDR3 DNA is TGCAGTGCCAGGGACAGGGAAGGCACTGAAGCTTTCTTT. This encodes CSARDREGTEAFF.

This clonotype was seen a few times. The rearrangement uses TRBV12-3 or TRBV12-4 and TRBJ1-5; D might be TRBD1 (6 bases). This CDR3 is 15 amino acids long. V lost 0 bases and J lost 2, with 8 bases in between. The CDR3 DNA sequence: TGTGCCAGCAGTTTAGCGGGGGGCGGCAATCAGCCCCAGCATTTT. Translating it yields CASSLAGGGNQPQHF.